This T cell receptor (beta chain) was captured by sequencing in a study of blood T cell repertoires in COVID-19. Study-level information: PBMCs, B-cell-depleted T cells, or T cells provided the cDNA or gDNA that made up the material.

V dropped 6 bases and J dropped 8 bases, with 13 bases sitting between them. CDR3 length equals 13 residues. Germline assignment: CDR1 ENHRY and CDR2 SYGVKD. Original methodology: Counts of nucleated cells, estimated from reference gene primer amplification, were obtained. The assay was immunoSEQ multiplex PCR, and TCRdb's table has in-frame clones only and misses some. The D gene and trimming were derived from the DNA, and the V and J assignments and clone size from that table. This table has some 380,000 clones, approximately 87% appearing once. The specimen was PBMCs or T cells enriched from blood (not recorded which). The receptor was isolated from a man aged 25 to 40 who had recovered from COVID-19. The chain carries TRBV10-3 and TRBJ1-4; D not certain. The CDR3 region has the DNA TGTGCCATCAGAAGGGAGGTAGAGGAAAAACTGTTTTTT. Its protein product is CAIRREVEEKLFF.